Given below is one TCR beta chain in context. As yet, its antigen is unknown. Clones were read by immunoSEQ multiplex PCR, and TCRdb kept only the in-frame ones, dropping some. The sample includes tens of thousands of clones, around 84% of them seen just once. The source of the sample is a study of a mutant IDH1 vaccine in newly diagnosed glioma. In the study overall: The study started vaccination 4-6 weeks after radiotherapy alone, or with temozolomide cycles. Patients got radiotherapy, temozolomide, or both beforehand, and most got both.

Specified time point: week 11, during vaccination. Doses comprised 300 ug of mutant IDH1 20-mer peptide each, plus topical imiquimod. Trimming took 0 bases from V and 2 from J; bases not matched to a gene: 11. CDR3 length: 18 residues. Germline V gene lookup returns CDR1 SGHRS and CDR2 YFSETQ. Findings and limits, study-wide: Of all patients, about 93% showed vaccine-induced immune responses.

The source is a woman in her forties or fifties with glioma. The sample consisted of PBMCs, taken from a glioma patient whose treatment included an IDH1 peptide vaccine. The rearrangement uses TRBV5-1 and TRBJ2-3; 8 bases are shared with TRBD2. The CDR3 here is CASSLVGGASAYTDTQYF. CDR3 bases: TGCGCCAGCAGCTTGGTCGGGGGGGCCTCAGCTTACACAGATACGCAGTATTTT. The entire variable domain, with the rest obtained from reference TRBV5-1 and TRBJ2-3, is as follows: KAGVTQTPRYLIKTRGQQVTLSCSPISGHRSVSWYQQTPGQGLQFLFEYFSETQRNKGNFPGRFSGRQFSNSRSEMNVSTLELGDSALYLCASSLVGGASAYTDTQYFGPGTRLTVL.